This is a list of T cell receptor beta chains from one sample in a study of control samples from healthy donors and cancer patients. Assay used: immunoSEQ multiplex PCR; TCRdb lists only in-frame clones, some missing. Of around 75,000 clones detected, approximately 87% appear once; the ten largest clones hold roughly 28%. Sequenced sample: blood. The receptor source for this set is a man between 45 and 60 years old in good health. Both conserved end residues are part of each CDR3. Each record gives: J gene, clone size, V gene, D gene, CDR3 DNA, CDR3 protein. The D gene is left open where the match is weak. Clone size is not always given. Where it is, it says once, few, many or a class for expanded clones.

TRBJ2-2 | NA | TRBV9 | TRBD2 | TGTGCCAGCAGCGTAGGACTAGCGGGAGGGCCGCATACCGGGGAGCTGTTTTTT | CASSVGLAGGPHTGELFF
TRBJ1-2 | NA | TRBV18 | NA | TGTGCCAGCTCACCCGGCCCAGAAGTCTATGGCTACACCTTC | CASSPGPEVYGYTF
TRBJ1-5 | NA | TRBV6-1 | TRBD1 | TGTGCCAGCAGTGAAATAACCCGACAGGGGGCTAGGATTGGCAATCAGCCCCAGCATTTT | CASSEITRQGARIGNQPQHF
TRBJ2-3 | NA | TRBV5-4 | NA | TGTGCCAGCAGCTTGAATGAAGGGGGGACAGATACGCAGTATTTT | CASSLNEGGTDTQYF
TRBJ2-2 | once | TRBV18 | TRBD1 | TGTGCCAGCACCGGACAGGGACACACCGGGGAGCTGTTTTTT | CASTGQGHTGELFF
TRBJ1-4 | NA | TRBV5-6 | NA | TGTGCCAGCAGCTTGGGTTACGGAGAAAAACTGTTTTTT | CASSLGYGEKLFF
TRBJ1-1 | NA | TRBV4-3 | NA | TGCGCCAGCAGCCAAGAGGAGTACACTGAAGCTTTCTTT | CASSQEEYTEAFF
TRBJ1-2 | NA | TRBV20-1 | TRBD1 | TGCAGTGCTAGTTCTTTCACGGGACAGGGATACTATGGCTACACCTTC | CSASSFTGQGYYGYTF
TRBJ2-2 | NA | TRBV2 | NA | TGTGCCAGCAGTGAATACCACACCGGGGAGCTGTTTTTT | CASSEYHTGELFF
TRBJ2-3 | NA | TRBV5-6 | NA | TGTGCCAGCAGCTTGCGGGTTACAGATACGCAGTATTTT | CASSLRVTDTQYF
TRBJ2-5 | few | TRBV27 | TRBD2 | TGTGCCAGCAGTTTCGGAGCTAGCGGCCAAGAGACCCAGTACTTC | CASSFGASGQETQYF
TRBJ2-3 | NA | TRBV24-1 | TRBD1 | TGTGCCACCAGTGAACCAGGGGGTCCCGGAGATACGCAGTATTTT | CATSEPGGPGDTQYF
TRBJ2-2 | few | TRBV12-5 | NA | TGTGCTAGTGGTTATATCGGGTCGACCGGGGAGCTGTTTTTT | CASGYIGSTGELFF
TRBJ2-5 | NA | TRBV6-1 | NA | TGTGCCAGCAGTGAATACGGGAGTGTGACCCAGTACTTC | CASSEYGSVTQYF
TRBJ2-7 | NA | TRBV11-3 | NA | TGTGCCAGCAGCTTAGGAGCGACAGGATACGAGCAGTACTTC | CASSLGATGYEQYF
TRBJ2-7 | NA | TRBV5-6 | NA | TGTGCCAGCAGCTCCCTGCCCAGACCCTACGAGCAGTACTTC | CASSSLPRPYEQYF
TRBJ1-3 | many | TRBV5-1 | NA | TGCGCCAGCAGCTCGTCGGGTTTTCGGTCTGGAAACACCATATATTTT | CASSSSGFRSGNTIYF
TRBJ1-1 | few | TRBV25-1 | NA | TGTGCCAGCAGCGCAGAATTCACTGAAGCTTTCTTT | CASSAEFTEAFF
TRBJ1-6 | NA | TRBV6-4 | NA | TGTGCCAGCAGTGACTCCGAACAGGGTTCACCCCTCCACTTT | CASSDSEQGSPLHF
TRBJ2-7 | NA | TRBV9 | TRBD2 | TGTGCCAGCAGCGTGACCCCCGGACTAGCGGGAGGAGGGGAGCAGTACTTC | CASSVTPGLAGGGEQYF
TRBJ1-2 | NA | TRBV6-5 | NA | TGTGCCAGCAGTAAGGACGGTTCAATTCCCTATGGCTACACCTTC | CASSKDGSIPYGYTF
TRBJ1-1 | NA | TRBV10-3 | TRBD1 | TGTGCCATCAGTGCGGGACAGGGCACGAACACTGAAGCTTTCTTT | CAISAGQGTNTEAFF
TRBJ2-4 | few | TRBV4-2 | NA | TGTGCCAGCAGCCAAGAAATGTCGGCCATTCAGTACTTC | CASSQEMSAIQYF
TRBJ2-7 | NA | TRBV6-5 | NA | TGTGCCAGCAGTTACTCCGGACGAGTAGCTTACGAGCAGTACTTC | CASSYSGRVAYEQYF
TRBJ1-3 | NA | TRBV9 | NA | TGTGCCAGCAGCGTAGATCCTCGCACAGTGGCTTCCTCTGGAAACACCATATATTTT | CASSVDPRTVASSGNTIYF
TRBJ2-7 | NA | TRBV6-2/TRBV6-3 | TRBD1 | TGTGCCAGCAGTTATACGGGGACAGGGTTTTACTACGAGCAGTACTTC | CASSYTGTGFYYEQYF
TRBJ1-5 | NA | TRBV24-1 | NA | TGTGCCACCAGTGATTCACAGGGTATCCAGCCCCAGCATTTT | CATSDSQGIQPQHF
TRBJ1-6 | once | TRBV20-1 | NA | TGCAGTGCTAGTCCGGGGCAGGGGTTTAGTTCACCCCTCCACTTT | CSASPGQGFSSPLHF
TRBJ1-5 | NA | TRBV18 | TRBD1 | TGTGCCAGCTCACCCATCAGGACAGGGGGCGCGAGGCGTCAGCCCCAGCATTTT | CASSPIRTGGARRQPQHF
TRBJ2-3 | NA | TRBV2 | TRBD1 | TGTGCCAGCAGCAGCACAGGGGGAGATACGCAGTATTTT | CASSSTGGDTQYF